These T cell receptor beta chains were read from a single sample in a study of blood T cell repertoires in COVID-19. The data were produced by immunoSEQ multiplex PCR, yet TCRdb's version contains in-frame clones alone and is incomplete. The sample consists of under 200,000 clones, 81% of them appearing once. Sequencing used PBMCs or T cells enriched from blood (not recorded which). These receptor sequences come from a woman between 40 and 55 years old with acute COVID-19. CDR3s include the opening cysteine and the closing phenylalanine or tryptophan. A D gene is named only where the DNA matches it firmly. Expanded clones are given a class, and other clones once, few, many or no size at all.

d_call clone_size j_call v_call cdr3_nt cdr3_aa
TRBD2 . TRBJ2-5 TRBV6-5 TGTGCCAGCAGTCCGGGGGGGGCCGGACAAGAGACCCAGTACTTC CASSPGGAGQETQYF
. few TRBJ1-1 TRBV6-5 TGTGCCAGCAGGTCACAGGGCGTGGGCACTGAAGCTTTCTTT CASRSQGVGTEAFF
TRBD1 . TRBJ1-5 TRBV6-1 TGTGCCAGCGGTGACAGGGGCGACAATCAGCCCCAGCATTTT CASGDRGDNQPQHF
TRBD1 . TRBJ2-7 TRBV20-1 TGCAGTGCTAGTGGGGACAGAGGTAGAATGCACTTC CSASGDRGRMHF
. once TRBJ1-2 TRBV3-1/TRBV3-2 TGTGCCAGCAGCCATCCCGGCGGGGGTAACTATGGCTACACCTTC CASSHPGGGNYGYTF
TRBD1 . TRBJ1-5 TRBV27 TGTGCCAGCAGTCCATCGGGACAGCTTAATCAGCCCCAGCATTTT CASSPSGQLNQPQHF
TRBD2 . TRBJ2-1 TRBV24-1 TGTGCCACCAGTGATTTGGGTGGGAGGGCCCAGGACAATGAGCAGTTCTTC CATSDLGGRAQDNEQFF
TRBD1 . TRBJ1-6 TRBV19 TGTGCCAGTAGTCGGGACAGTAATTCACCCCTCCACTTT CASSRDSNSPLHF
. . TRBJ1-3 TRBV12-2 TGTGCAAGTCGCCTACCTCCGCTAGTTCCTCCTGCTGGAAACACCATATATTTT CASRLPPLVPPAGNTIYF
. . TRBJ2-5 TRBV4-1 TGCGCCAGCAGCCAAGATCTGTCAGGGTGGACCCAGTACTTC CASSQDLSGWTQYF
. . TRBJ2-1 TRBV5-1 TGCGCCAGCAGCTTGGGAGGGCGCTCAATCCAAAATGAGCAGTTCTTC CASSLGGRSIQNEQFF
TRBD1 . TRBJ2-7 TRBV5-4 TGTGCCAGCAGCCAGGGACAGGGTAGCTACGAGCAGTACTTC CASSQGQGSYEQYF
. . TRBJ1-3 TRBV2 TGTGCCAGCAGTCTTGCGCCGGGTCGCTCTGGAAACACCATATATTTT CASSLAPGRSGNTIYF
TRBD1 . TRBJ2-1 TRBV30 TGTGCCTGGAGTAAACAGGGGAATGAGCAGTTCTTC CAWSKQGNEQFF
. many TRBJ1-3 TRBV9 TGTGCCAGCAGCGCCCAGGACAGTTACTCTGGAAACACCATATATTTT CASSAQDSYSGNTIYF
TRBD2 . TRBJ2-1 TRBV5-6 TGTGCCAGCAGCCGGGATAGCGGGAGGGCCAGGGTCCAGCAGTTCTTC CASSRDSGRARVQQFF
TRBD1 once TRBJ2-3 TRBV5-1 TGCGCCAGCAGCCCCGGGCAGGGGGCCACAGATACGCAGTATTTT CASSPGQGATDTQYF